The 24 T cell receptor beta chains in this list originate from one sample, sequenced in a study of tumor-infiltrating lymphocytes in primary liver carcinoma. Each 20-30 mg portion of unsorted bulk tissue served as the source for co-extraction of RNA and DNA. From around 0.5 ug total RNA, TCR beta cDNA was generated with a primer in the constant region. Slightly modified ARM-PCR served as the procedure for the TCR beta libraries. These libraries came from three rounds of nested multiplex PCR. The first two PCR rounds, roughly 10 cycles each, used TRBV1-TRBV30 forward primers and a C-beta reverse primer. TCRdb used MiXCR to reprocess the multiplex PCR reads, holding one entry per CDR3 protein. This table holds 45,000 to 55,000 distinct CDR3 sequences, over 65% found once. The source material was liver tumor tissue from sampling region 2. As to subset: tumor region T2, inferior pole. These receptor sequences come from a man in his forties or fifties with primary liver carcinoma and hepatitis B virus infection.

About this clonotype: No conserved phenylalanine or tryptophan ends this CDR3, so it is likely a read error. The gene calls are TRBV10-3 and TRBJ2-5, with 10 bases identical to TRBD2. The CDR3 extends over 14 amino acids. The germline V gene encodes CDR1 ENHRY and CDR2 SYGVKD. The CDR3, as DNA: TGTGCCATCAGCAGGACTAGCGGCCAAGAGGCCCAGTACTAC. Translated, it gives CAISRTSGQEAQYY.

The chain combines TRBV29-1 with TRBJ2-2; 7 bases are a match to TRBD1. Germline loops: CDR1 SQVTM, CDR2 ANQGSEA. The CDR3 totals 17 residues. The CDR3 coding sequence is TGCAATGTCCTTGGCCTCCTCGGGACAGCGAGCACCGGGGAGCTGTTTTTT. Translating it yields CNVLGLLGTASTGELFF.

Note on this clonotype: At one end the junction does not follow the germline gene, possibly because of a read error. J is TRBJ2-2 and V is TRBV30, with 7 bases identical to TRBD1. Germline V gives CDR1 GTSNPN, CDR2 SVGIG (reference sequence). The length of the CDR3 is 13 residues. CDR3 coding DNA: TGTGCCGGGGTTAGCGCGAACACAGGGGAGCTGCTTTTT. As protein: CAGVSANTGELLF.

This clonotype was detected ten times or more. The V gene is TRBV4-2, the J gene TRBJ1-4, with 7 positions matching TRBD1. The V gene's germline CDR1 is LGHNA and CDR2 YNFKEQ. V lost 6 bases and J lost 0; bases outside the gene matches: 10. There are 17 residues in the CDR3. The CDR3 protein is CASRSRDSSATNEKLFF. Written as DNA, the CDR3 is TGTGCCAGCAGGTCGAGGGACAGTTCTGCAACTAATGAAAAACTGTTTTTT.

With respect to this clonotype: The junction and the germline gene differ at one end; a read error may be behind it. This chain joins TRBV12-3 or TRBV12-4 and TRBJ2-1; 7 nucleotides match TRBD1. The CDR3 extends over 15 amino acids. CDR3 sequence: CANSYGRGNFNEQFF. The CDR3 DNA reads TGTGCCAACAGTTATGGCAGGGGGAACTTCAATGAGCAGTTCTTC.

On this clonotype: The junction does not match germline at one end; this may be a read error. The chain links TRBV5-5 to TRBJ2-3; TRBD1 agrees at 12 bases. The CDR3 covers 16 residues. Germline V CDR1 and CDR2: SGHKS, YYEKEE (reference sequence). This CDR3 is CASSIPGQGAQDTHYF. The CDR3 DNA sequence: TGTGCCAGTAGTATCCCGGGACAGGGGGCGCAGGATACGCACTATTTT.

This clonotype occurred a few times. The CDR3 does not end in the conserved phenylalanine or tryptophan, so this is likely a read error. In DNA, the CDR3 is TGTGCCATCAGTGACGGGGCGAATGAGCAGTTCCTA. Amino acids: CAISDGANEQFL. The rearrangement uses TRBV10-3 and TRBJ2-1; D is tentatively TRBD1 or TRBD2 (5 bases each). Trimming removed 3 bases at V and 7 bases at J, with 7 bases between. The CDR3 totals 12 residues. Per germline, CDR1 ENHRY and CDR2 SYGVKD.

Concerning this clonotype itself: Because the CDR3 is missing its conserved closing phenylalanine or tryptophan, this is likely a read error. The CDR3 DNA sequence: TGTACCAGCAGCTTAGTGGCGTTAGCGGGAACCGGGGAGCTGTTTTAT. Translated, it gives CTSSLVALAGTGELFY. J is TRBJ2-2 and V is TRBV11-2; the match to TRBD2 covers 8 bases. CDR3 length equals 16 residues. CDR1 and CDR2 (germline): SGHAT, FQNNGV.

As concerns this clonotype: Germline and junction disagree at one end, which may indicate a read error. The rearrangement uses TRBV4-1 and TRBJ2-2, with D possibly called TRBD1 or TRBD2 (5 bases each). CDR1 and CDR2 from the germline V gene are MGHRA and YSYEKL. The CDR3 length is 18 residues. DNA for the CDR3: TGCGCCAGCAGCCAAGAACCCCTTCGGGGAGCGGACACAGGGGAGCTGTTTTTT. Protein product: CASSQEPLRGADTGELFF.

A note on this clonotype: One junction end does not reproduce the germline sequence, and a read error may be involved. The chain is built from TRBV11-2 and TRBJ1-5; D gene unclear. Germline-derived CDR1 and CDR2 are SGHAT and FQNNGV. This CDR3 has 14 amino acids. CDR3 in amino acids: CACSTGRLPEPQHF. In DNA, the CDR3 is TGTGCCTGCAGTACCGGACGGCTTCCCGAGCCCCAGCATTTT.

Concerning this clonotype itself: A much larger clone is a single base away; this may be a read error. Here the CDR3 omits its conserved ending phenylalanine or tryptophan, so a read error is the likely source. This chain joins TRBV5-1 and TRBJ1-4; D unresolved. Germline V gives CDR1 SGHRS, CDR2 YFSETQ. V was trimmed by 0 bases and J by 2 bases, leaving 5 bases between them. CDR3 length: 14 residues. The CDR3 here is CASSLGFTNEKLFS. The CDR3 DNA reads as TGCGCCAGCAGCTTGGGGTTTACTAATGAAAAACTGTTTTCT.

V and J are TRBV6-1 and TRBJ2-7, with D possibly being TRBD2 (5 bases). V was shortened by 9 bases and J by 2 bases, with 20 bases between the two germline ends. The CDR3 covers 15 residues. Germline CDR1 and CDR2: MNHNS and SASEGT. CDR3 amino acids: CASLPLVGAPYEQYF. The CDR3 nucleotides are TGTGCCAGTTTACCACTAGTGGGAGCGCCCTACGAGCAGTACTTC.

This clonotype has a single count. The V call is TRBV10-2, the J call TRBJ1-5; D is unclear. Looked up from germline, CDR1 is WSHSY and CDR2 is SAAADI. The CDR3 contains 14 residues. CDR3 region: CTNSESDSGQPQHF. As DNA, the CDR3 is TGCACCAACAGTGAGTCCGACTCTGGTCAGCCCCAGCATTTT.

For this clonotype: The junction differs from germline at one of its ends, possibly a read error. The CDR3 nucleotides read TGCAACGTTGAAACCCCTCATGAGCAGTACTTC. Its protein is CNVETPHEQYF. This rearrangement joins TRBV29-1 to TRBJ2-7; no firm D call. The V gene's germline CDR1 is SQVTM and CDR2 ANQGSEA. CDR3 size: 11 residues.

This clonotype was found many times. This chain joins TRBV7-8 and TRBJ2-3; D call uncertain. V lost 2 bases and J 0 bases, leaving 9 bases between the germline ends. Germline V gene sequence: CDR1 SGHVS, CDR2 FQNEAQ. The CDR3 spans 15 residues. The CDR3: CASSLIRMSTDTQYF. Written as DNA, the CDR3 is TGTGCCAGCAGCTTAATAAGGATGAGCACAGATACGCAGTATTTT.

This clonotype was recorded only once. The germline gene is not matched at one end of the junction; a read error may be the cause. The V and J genes are TRBV11-2 and TRBJ2-5, with D perhaps TRBD2 (6 bases). Germline CDR1 SGHAT, CDR2 FQNNGV. This CDR3 is 15 amino acids long. In nucleotides, the CDR3 is TGTGCCAGCAGCATAGGATTGGGGGGACGGGAGACCGAGCACTTC. This translates into CASSIGLGGRETEHF.

The chain carries TRBV4-1 and TRBJ2-1; 8 bases match TRBD2. From germline, CDR1 is MGHRA and CDR2 YSYEKL. Losses at the gene ends were 3 bases for V and 12 bases for J; bases not matched to a gene: 10. The CDR3 extends over 14 amino acids. CDR3 loop: CASSQGLEQGGQFF. CDR3 bases: TGCGCCAGCAGCCAGGGACTAGAGCAGGGCGGGCAGTTCTTC.

This clonotype was picked up a small number of times. The chain employs TRBV30 and TRBJ2-7; 7 nucleotides line up with TRBD1. Germline values: CDR1 GTSNPN, CDR2 SVGIG (reference sequence). The CDR3 runs 14 residues. Trimming took 2 bases from V and 2 from J; bases not matched to a gene: 6. The DNA for the CDR3 is TGTGCCTGGAGTATGTCAGGGGGTGCCTACGAGCAGTACTTC. This sequence encodes CAWSMSGGAYEQYF. Complete variable domain (other parts from reference TRBV30 and TRBJ2-7): SQTIHQWPATLVQPVGSPLSLECTVEGTSNPNLYWYRQAAGRGLQLLFYSVGIGQISSEVPQNLSASRPQDRQFILSSKKLLLSDSGFYLCAWSMSGGAYEQYFGPGTRLTVT.

As concerns this clonotype: A single base separates this from a much larger clone, so it may be a read error. V is TRBV5-5 and J is TRBJ2-7, with 7 bases identical to TRBD2. CDR3 length: 15 amino acids. J lost 4 bases, V lost 0 bases, and 7 bases had no gene match. The germline CDR1 and CDR2 sequences are SGHKS and YYEKEE (reference sequence). CDR3 sequence: CASSLVGGRPYEQYF. The CDR3 DNA reads TGTGCCAGCAGCTTGGTGGGGGGGAGACCTTACGAGCAGTACTTC.

The rearrangement uses TRBV6-5 and TRBJ2-5; no firm D call. V was clipped by 3 bases and J by 14 bases, with 22 bases between them. The CDR3 spans 14 residues. CDR1 and CDR2 (germline): MNHEY, SVGAGI. The CDR3 DNA reads TGTGCCAGCAGTTATGGTGCGGCACAAGAGACCCTATACTTC. This gives the protein CASSYGAAQETLYF.

Details on this clonotype: The junction differs from germline at one of its ends, possibly a read error. The CDR3 DNA follows: TGCGCCAGCAGACAGCTACAAGAGGCTACTGGGGCCAACGTCATGACTTTC. Protein product: CASRQLQEATGANVMTF. The J gene is TRBJ2-6, the V gene TRBV4-1; a weak D match, TRBD1 (5 bases). CDR3 length: 17 amino acids. The germline CDR1 and CDR2 sequences are MGHRA and YSYEKL.

As concerns this clonotype: At one of its ends the junction is not consistent with the germline gene, which may arise from a read error. The CDR3 region has the DNA TGCGTCAGCAGCGACAGAAACTCCTACAATGAGCAATTCTTC. Residues: CVSSDRNSYNEQFF. This sequence joins TRBV10-1 and TRBJ2-1; a weak D match, TRBD1 (5 bases). Germline V gives CDR1 WNHNN, CDR2 SYGVQD (reference sequence). This CDR3 region has 14 residues.

Regarding this clonotype: A read error may account for a junction end that differs from germline. The J gene is TRBJ2-5, the V gene TRBV14; 9 bases map to TRBD1. The CDR3 is 17 residues long. Looked up from germline, CDR1 is SGHDN and CDR2 is FVKESK. CDR3 region: CASNQDQGTGIQEAQYF. The CDR3 coding sequence is TGTGCCAGCAACCAAGATCAAGGGACAGGGATTCAAGAGGCCCAGTACTTC.

The genes are TRBV14 and TRBJ1-6; D might be TRBD1 (5 bases). V lost 10 bases and J 6 bases, leaving 16 bases between the germline ends. The CDR3 is 14 residues long. The germline CDR1 and CDR2 sequences are SGHDN and FVKESK. The CDR3: CANRQWGGNSPLHF. CDR3 sequence (DNA): TGTGCCAACCGCCAGTGGGGGGGTAATTCACCCCTCCACTTT. The entire variable domain, with the rest obtained from reference TRBV14 and TRBJ1-6, is as follows: EAGVTQFPSHSVIEKGQTVTLRCDPISGHDNLYWYRRVMGKEIKFLLHFVKESKQDESGMPNNRFLAERTGGTYSTLKVQPAELEDSGVYFCANRQWGGNSPLHFGNGTRLTVT.